This T cell receptor beta chain was captured in a study of blood T cell repertoires in COVID-19 (dated by TCRdb to 2020 to 2021). With respect to the entire study: Samples from collaborators originated in the United States, Italy and Spain and spanned both the acute and convalescent phases of COVID-19. The material from the prospective study consisted of cDNA or gDNA derived from T cells, B-cell-depleted T cells, or PBMCs. Subjects who had been exposed to COVID-19, were actively infected with it, or had recovered from it provided the deeply sampled blood TCRbeta repertoires that made up the dataset. The repertoires were made available in a free public database intended to serve as a resource for research on the immune response to SARS-CoV-2. Samples were obtained from the ongoing ImmuneRACE study (first 160 participants) and from some 1,300 subjects provided by 6 global collaborators. Sample metadata almost always included a de-identified subject ID, COVID-19 status, age in years and sex. Where HLA class I and class II types were available, the types were taken from metadata supplied by the sample provider, not from assay-based typing. General study outcomes and caveats: The quantity of clinical and demographic metadata differed by source and by participant and was supplied without curation.

CDR1 and CDR2 are drawn from the germline V gene (reference sequence): MNHEY, SMNVEV. The CDR3 sequence holds 12 residues, the cysteine and phenylalanine included. Only the CDR3 DNA stays, 36 bases, in frame from base 1. Ends trimmed: V by 7 bases, J by 5 bases; bases unmatched to a gene: 4. Enrolling through a virtual design, the prospective study's participants ranged in age from roughly 18 to 89 years and lived across more than 20 United States geographic areas. Cohort assignment in the prospective study relied on participant-reported clinical history from a screening survey and a study questionnaire. Each participant in the prospective study had whole blood, serum and a nasopharyngeal or oropharyngeal swab collected by mobile phlebotomists. Prospective study participants could optionally give additional blood draws and questionnaires over an approximately two-month period. Before DNA extraction, blood samples from the prospective study were shipped at room temperature or frozen.

The immunoSEQ Assay, a bias-controlled multiplex PCR, was used to amplify TCRbeta CDR3 regions from genomic DNA. The paper's data handling went like this. The number of nucleated cells in each sample was estimated from the amplification of reference gene primers within the assay. Sequence reads were collapsed and filtered to measure the absolute abundance of every unique TCRbeta CDR3 rearrangement. For each sample, productive Simpson clonality was calculated as the square root of Simpson's diversity index over productive rearrangements. TCRdb's version of the immuneACCESS table is confined to in-frame rearrangements and falls short of the full clone set. An unresolved V gene accounts for under half of the shortfall where checked; the remainder is of unknown origin. Clone size and V and J calls were adopted from that table, with D and trimming inferred from the DNA. The sample table contains over 350,000 clones; only one count was recorded for about 90% of them. The top ten hold roughly 1.8% of the sample.

Comment on this clone: The specificity of this receptor is unknown. No much larger clone is present one base from it, and per-base qualities are unavailable.

What was sequenced was PBMCs or T cells enriched from blood (not recorded which). This chain joins TRBV27 to TRBJ1-1, with 7 bases aligning to TRBD1. The TCR sequence derives from a woman in her late teens or twenties with acute COVID-19. The CDR3 here reads CASNQGGTEAFF. Read as DNA, the sequence is TGTGCCAGCAATCAGGGGGGAACTGAAGCTTTCTTT.